This entry lists 13 T cell receptor beta chains sequenced from one sample in a study of CD8+ T cells in alopecia areata (dated by TCRdb to the late 2010s). Receptors were amplified or captured by the immunoSEQ multiplex PCR assay. RNA was extracted from all samples and reverse transcribed into cDNA, which served as template for TCR sequencing. The table comes from immuneACCESS by way of TCRdb, which keeps in-frame sequences with V and J called. Part of the clones is missing from these tables; in studies checked, under half for an unresolved V gene and the rest for unknown reasons. The sample table contains 110,000 to 150,000 clones; only one count was recorded for about 60% of them. 6.4% of the sample is held by the ten biggest clonotypes. Taken with the paper, the label for time point translates to: baseline before oral tofacitinib. This material consisted of CD4+ T cells sorted from blood, taken at week 0. The receptors shown here come from a human donor with alopecia areata.

The genes are TRBV7-2 and TRBJ1-2, with D maybe TRBD1 (5 bases). This CDR3 comprises 13 residues. Trimming removed 4 bases at V and 4 bases at J, with 10 bases between. CDR1 and CDR2 from the germline V gene are SGHTA and FQGNSA. Here the CDR3 DNA reads TGTGCCAGCAGCTCCGGGACCGCCTATGGCTACACCTTC. It is translated as CASSSGTAYGYTF.

V is TRBV5-1 and J is TRBJ2-3; 8 nucleotides agree with TRBD2. J was trimmed by 4 bases and V by 3 bases; bases with no gene match: 7. CDR3 length: 15 residues. Germline CDR1 reads SGHRS; CDR2 reads YFSETQ. The CDR3 region has the DNA TGCGCCAGCAGCTCGGATAGCGGGGTGGCAGATACGCAGTATTTT. Translating it yields CASSSDSGVADTQYF.

This chain uses TRBV2 with TRBJ1-5; 7 positions agree with TRBD1. The germline V gene encodes CDR1 SNHLY and CDR2 FYNNEI. The CDR3 runs to 15 residues. With 4 bases clipped from V and 4 bases from J, the junction kept 7 bases outside the gene matches. The CDR3 DNA reads TGTGCCAGCAGTGGACAAGGGGGCACAAATCAGCCCCAGCATTTT. As protein: CASSGQGGTNQPQHF. Drawing the rest from reference TRBV2 and TRBJ1-5, the complete variable domain is EPEVTQTPSHQVTQMGQEVILRCVPISNHLYFYWYRQILGQKVEFLVSFYNNEISEKSEIFDDQFSVERPDGSNFTLKIRSTKLEDSAMYFCASSGQGGTNQPQHFGDGTRLSIL.

This clone was counted between two and nine times. The gene calls are TRBV18 and TRBJ2-3, with 7 nucleotides matching TRBD1. The CDR3 is 16 residues long. V gave up 3 bases and J gave up 1 base; unmatched junction bases: 7. Germline values: CDR1 KGHSH, CDR2 LQKENI. The CDR3 DNA is TGTGCCAGCTCACCGCAAATGACAGGGCGCACAGATACGCAGTATTTT. Amino acids: CASSPQMTGRTDTQYF. Full variable domain (remainder filled in from reference TRBV18 and TRBJ2-3): NAGVMQNPRHLVRRRGQEARLRCSPMKGHSHVYWYRQLPEEGLKFMVYLQKENIIDESGMPKERFSAEFPKEGPSILRIQQVVRGDSAAYFCASSPQMTGRTDTQYFGPGTRLTVL.

The gene calls are TRBV7-9 and TRBJ2-1; 11 bases fit TRBD2. Per germline, CDR1 SEHNR and CDR2 FQNEAQ (reference sequence). The V segment lost 6 bases and the J segment 4 bases; nucleotides outside the gene matches: 8. This CDR3 comprises 16 residues. CDR3 amino acids: CASSFPGLAAYNEQFF. Written as DNA, the CDR3 is TGTGCCAGCAGTTTCCCGGGACTAGCGGCTTACAATGAGCAGTTCTTC.

The chain has TRBV23-1 and TRBJ1-2; D unclear. TRBV23-1 carries the ORF label, with uncertain function. The CDR3 length is 16 residues. V was pared by 6 bases and J by 1 base, with 18 bases between. For the CDR3, the DNA is TGCGCCAGCAGCCGGGTTACACGGTCAGTTAACTATGGCTACACCTTC. Translating it yields CASSRVTRSVNYGYTF.

This clone was recorded a few times. The CDR3 is CASRPSNQPQHF. CDR3 DNA: TGTGCCAGTAGACCAAGCAATCAGCCCCAGCATTTT. This chain links TRBV19 with TRBJ1-5; no reliable D call. V shed 6 bases and J shed 1 base, with 4 bases lying between them. Germline V lookup: CDR1 LNHDA, CDR2 SQIVND (reference sequence). The CDR3 runs to 12 residues.

This clone was picked up a small number of times. The chain recombines TRBV7-3 with TRBJ2-5, with TRBD2 as a possible D gene (5 bases). Looked up from germline, CDR1 is SGHTA and CDR2 is FQGTGA. The CDR3 contains 13 residues. The germline V and J ends were trimmed by 5 bases and 1 base, with 8 bases remaining between them. This CDR3 is CASSLGVQETQYF. The CDR3 nucleotides read TGTGCCAGCAGCCTCGGGGTCCAAGAGACCCAGTACTTC.

This rearrangement joins TRBV2 to TRBJ1-5; 9 positions match TRBD1. The V segment lost 8 bases and the J segment 4 bases; nucleotides outside the gene matches: 3. Looked up from germline, CDR1 is SNHLY and CDR2 is FYNNEI. The CDR3 is made up of 13 amino acids. The CDR3 region is CASWGQGNQPQHF. The CDR3 DNA reads TGTGCCAGCTGGGGACAGGGAAATCAGCCCCAGCATTTT.

This chain links TRBV5-1 with TRBJ1-1, with unresolved D. Germline CDR1 and CDR2: SGHRS and YFSETQ. V lost 1 base and J 2 bases, leaving 12 bases between the germline ends. The CDR3 is made up of 15 amino acids. The CDR3 DNA reads as TGCGCCAGCAGCTTGTTTTCGAAGAGCAACACTGAAGCTTTCTTT. Residues: CASSLFSKSNTEAFF. The variable domain in full, completed from reference TRBV5-1 and TRBJ1-1, reads KAGVTQTPRYLIKTRGQQVTLSCSPISGHRSVSWYQQTPGQGLQFLFEYFSETQRNKGNFPGRFSGRQFSNSRSEMNVSTLELGDSALYLCASSLFSKSNTEAFFGQGTRLTVV.

There are a few counts of this clone. This chain links TRBV7-2 with TRBJ2-3; 7 bases fit TRBD2. The V gene's germline CDR1 is SGHTA and CDR2 FQGNSA. The V segment lost 5 bases and the J segment 2 bases; nucleotides outside the gene matches: 13. CDR3 size: 17 residues. The CDR3 loop reads CASSPPWLAENTDTQYF. CDR3 sequence (DNA): TGTGCCAGCAGCCCCCCGTGGCTAGCGGAAAACACAGATACGCAGTATTTT.

CDR3 nucleotide sequence: TGTGCCAGCAGCTTAGGGCGATTGGGGCAAGAGACCCAGTACTTC. Translating gives CASSLGRLGQETQYF. The V call is TRBV7-9, the J call TRBJ2-5; D gene unclear. CDR3 length equals 15 residues. Germline loops: CDR1 SEHNR, CDR2 FQNEAQ (reference sequence). Between the trimmed V and J ends, which lost 1 base and 2 bases, there was a span of 11 bases.

This rearrangement joins TRBV4-2 to TRBJ2-7; D tentatively fits TRBD1 or TRBD2 (6 bases each). The CDR3 contains 20 residues. V lost 4 bases, J lost 4 bases, and 32 bases lay in between. Germline lookup yields CDR1 LGHNA and CDR2 YNFKEQ. CDR3 coding DNA: TGTGCCAGCAGCCGTAGCTTGTCGGGGGCCGTTTCCCCGAAGGGGTACGAGCAGTACTTC. Translation: CASSRSLSGAVSPKGYEQYF.